The 7 T cell receptor beta chains in this list originate from one sample, sequenced in a study of technical replicates of blood from a handful of donors. The assay was immunoSEQ multiplex PCR, and TCRdb's table has in-frame clones only and misses some. The table records roughly 73,000 clones, 93% of them present only once. The specimen was T cells isolated from PBMCs. The source is a human donor in good health.

V gene TRBV5-1 combines with J gene TRBJ1-3; 12 bases line up with TRBD1. From germline, CDR1 is SGHRS and CDR2 YFSETQ. CDR3 length equals 17 residues. Trimming took 3 bases from V and 3 from J; bases not matched to a gene: 7. Here the CDR3 DNA reads TGCGCCAGCAGCTCGGGACAGGGGGCTACGGGTGGAAACACCATATATTTT. Protein sequence: CASSSGQGATGGNTIYF.

The chain employs TRBV9 and TRBJ2-7; TRBD1 matches at 8 bases. Trimming took 4 bases from V and 2 from J; bases not matched to a gene: 17. The length of the CDR3 is 18 residues. The germline V gene encodes CDR1 SGDLS and CDR2 YYNGEE. This chain's CDR3 is CASSPHRSGTGDTYEQYF. The CDR3, as DNA: TGTGCCAGCAGCCCGCACAGATCCGGGACAGGTGACACCTACGAGCAGTACTTC.

The CDR3 DNA follows: TGTGCCAGCAGCTCCGGGACTAGCGGGATGGGGTTTGGAGAGCAGTACTTC. It encodes CASSSGTSGMGFGEQYF. The chain employs TRBV13 and TRBJ2-7; TRBD2 matches 13 bases. The germline CDR1 and CDR2 sequences are PRHDT and FYEKMQ (reference sequence). V lost 4 bases to trimming and J lost 7 bases; unmatched junction nucleotides: 13. CDR3 length: 17 amino acids.

The chain recombines TRBV29-1 with TRBJ2-1; D gene ambiguous. V lost 5 bases and J 7 bases, leaving 18 bases between the germline ends. Germline assignment: CDR1 SQVTM and CDR2 ANQGSEA. The CDR3 totals 14 residues. The CDR3 bases are TGCAGCGTTTCCCACTCCGGAGTTACGAATGAGCAGTTCTTC. Protein: CSVSHSGVTNEQFF.

Only a few counts were recorded for this clone. This rearrangement joins TRBV27 to TRBJ2-7, with D possibly matching TRBD2 (5 bases). With 3 bases removed from V and 4 bases from J, the gap between germline ends came to 10 bases. Germline CDR1 and CDR2: MNHEY and SMNVEV (reference sequence). This CDR3 region has 13 residues. CDR3 amino acids: CASSFDYLYEQYF. The CDR3 DNA sequence: TGTGCCAGCAGTTTCGACTACCTTTACGAGCAGTACTTC.

The V gene is TRBV11-3, the J gene TRBJ2-2; D ambiguous. This CDR3 has 16 residues. V was cut by 7 bases and J by 2 bases, with 17 bases left in between. Germline V lookup: CDR1 SGHNT, CDR2 YENEEA. The CDR3 loop is CASISLSLDNTGELFF. DNA for the CDR3: TGTGCCAGCATATCCTTAAGTTTAGATAACACCGGGGAGCTGTTTTTT.

The chain employs TRBV25-1 and TRBJ2-1; 9 positions match TRBD2. The CDR3 has 14 residues. Germline CDR1 and CDR2: MGHDK and SYGVNS. The ends lost 8 bases at V and 4 bases at J; junction bases unmatched: 6. This chain's CDR3 is CASQIAGVYNEQFF. CDR3 DNA: TGTGCCAGCCAAATAGCGGGGGTATACAATGAGCAGTTCTTC.